The 7 T cell receptor beta chains below were found in one sample sequenced in a study of OX40 agonist ivuxolimab in advanced cancers. Here immunoSEQ multiplex PCR was the method, and the copy in TCRdb shows in-frame clones only, minus some. The profile shows approximately 67,000 clones, approximately 89% of them singletons. This sample comprised CD4+ or CD8+ T cells sorted from blood, obtained in a trial of the OX40 agonist ivuxolimab. These receptors all stem from an adult with an advanced solid tumor such as melanoma, head and neck, liver or kidney cancer.

The V gene is TRBV9, the J gene TRBJ1-2; TRBD1 might be the D (5 bases). CDR3 length: 15 residues. Germline CDR1 and CDR2: SGDLS and YYNGEE. V lost 3 bases, J lost 0 bases, and 12 bases lay in between. Here the CDR3 reads CASSGRDGANYGYTF. In nucleotides, the CDR3 is TGTGCCAGCAGCGGCAGGGACGGGGCTAACTATGGCTACACCTTC. Full variable domain (rest looked up from reference TRBV9 and TRBJ1-2): DSGVTQTPKHLITATGQRVTLRCSPRSGDLSVYWYQQSLDQGLQFLIQYYNGEERAKGNILERFSAQQFPDLHSELNLSSLELGDSALYFCASSGRDGANYGYTFGSGTRLTVV.

The V call is TRBV7-2, the J call TRBJ2-5; 10 nucleotides match TRBD1. The length of the CDR3 is 13 residues. V shed 6 bases, J shed 5 bases, and the junction held 3 bases outside the gene matches. CDR1 and CDR2 (germline): SGHTA, FQGNSA. The CDR3 protein is CASSDRGRETQYF. The CDR3 DNA reads as TGTGCCAGCAGTGACAGGGGGCGCGAGACCCAGTACTTC.

The chain recombines TRBV6-6 with TRBJ2-5; a possible D gene is TRBD1 (5 bases). Germline V gene lookup returns CDR1 MNHNY and CDR2 SVGAGI (reference sequence). CDR3 length: 15 residues. Trimming removed 2 bases at V and 3 bases at J, with 13 bases between. The CDR3 nucleotides are TGTGCCAGCAGTTACATAGGGGCGGATGAAGAGACCCAGTACTTC. This sequence encodes CASSYIGADEETQYF.

This chain connects TRBV6-6 to TRBJ2-7; weak D call: TRBD2 (6 bases). Germline loops: CDR1 MNHNY, CDR2 SVGAGI (reference sequence). CDR3 length: 15 residues. V shed 4 bases and J shed 7 bases, with 20 bases lying between them. For the CDR3, the DNA is TGTGCCAGCAGTTTCCCGAGGGGCGGGGCGAAAGAGCAGTACTTC. Protein: CASSFPRGGAKEQYF.

V is TRBV15 and J is TRBJ2-1, with TRBD2 as a possible D gene (6 bases). The germline V gene has CDR1 LNHNV and CDR2 YYDKDF (reference sequence). The CDR3 totals 15 residues. The V and J ends lost 5 bases and 4 bases respectively, with 15 bases between them. In DNA, the CDR3 is TGTGCCACCAGCCCAAGGGGCGGGACGTACAATGAGCAGTTCTTC. It is translated as CATSPRGGTYNEQFF.

The V gene is TRBV6-1, the J gene TRBJ2-5; TRBD1 matches at 7 bases. Trimming cost V 4 bases and J 5 bases; bases outside gene matches: 7. CDR3 length: 14 residues. Germline CDR1 and CDR2: MNHNS and SASEGT. CDR3 in DNA: TGTGCCAGCAGTGGACAGGGATACGGGGAGACCCAGTACTTC. It codes for CASSGQGYGETQYF.

The rearrangement links TRBV5-6 to TRBJ1-1, with 11 positions matching TRBD1. Germline V gene lookup returns CDR1 SGHDT and CDR2 YYEEEE. The CDR3 spans 15 residues. Unmatched junction bases numbered 4, after V lost 1 base and J lost 5 bases. CDR3 nucleotide sequence: TGTGCCAGCAGCTTGCTCGGGACAGGGGGGACTGAAGCTTTCTTT. It codes for CASSLLGTGGTEAFF.